This record covers a single T cell receptor beta chain. The antigen is unknown. This record comes from a study of OX40 agonist ivuxolimab in advanced cancers. Background on the study: Recorded diagnoses for dose-escalation patients were hepatocellular carcinoma, melanoma, renal cell or head and neck cancer.

Sampling of blood occurred at baseline, cycle 4 day 1, and cycle 7 day 1. Points from the study as a whole: Expanded clones tended on average to be more numerous among CD8+ T cells than CD4+. By week 6 at 0.1 to 3.0 mg/kg, blood CD4+ and CD8+ T cells had expanded clonally.

The table came from immunoSEQ multiplex PCR; TCRdb's copy has only in-frame clones and leaves some out. Among some 86,000 clones listed, less than 95% were seen once. Trimming cost V 0 bases and J 8 bases, with 11 bases left between them. CDR1 MNHEY and CDR2 SVGAGI come from the germline V gene. The CDR3 extends over 14 amino acids. This chain connects TRBV6-5 to TRBJ2-1, with D possibly being TRBD2 (6 bases). The starting material was CD4+ or CD8+ T cells sorted from blood, obtained in a trial of the OX40 agonist ivuxolimab. The TCR was taken from an adult with an advanced solid tumor such as melanoma, head and neck, liver or kidney cancer. This CDR3 reads CASSYSREQYEQFF. The DNA for the CDR3 is TGTGCCAGCAGTTACTCACGGGAGCAATATGAGCAGTTCTTC.